The rows below give T cell receptor beta chains drawn from one sample of a study of siplizumab effects on memory and regulatory T cells. Here immunoSEQ multiplex PCR was the method, and the copy in TCRdb shows in-frame clones only, minus some. The sample comprises around 100,000 clones, approximately 92% of which are singletons, and 0.13% to 0.15% rests with the top ten. Sequencing input: CD4+ T cells sorted from blood. The receptors were gathered from a human donor in good health. CDR3s include the opening cysteine and the closing phenylalanine or tryptophan. The D gene is left open where the match is weak. Where a row states a size, it is once, few, many or the class of an expanded clone; other rows omit it.

j_gene,abundance,d_gene,v_gene,len,CDR3nt,CDR3aa
TRBJ1-5,.,TRBD1,TRBV2,15,TGTGCCAGCAGGCGGGACAGGCGGAAGGATCAGCCCCAGCATTTT,CASRRDRRKDQPQHF
TRBJ2-5,.,TRBD2,TRBV30,16,TGTGCCTGGAGTGTACGGTTAGCGGGGGGGCGAGAGACCCAGTACTTC,CAWSVRLAGGRETQYF
TRBJ2-3,.,.,TRBV5-6,15,TGTGCCAGCAGCTTGCGGGGGGCAGGGACAGATACGCAGTATTTT,CASSLRGAGTDTQYF
TRBJ2-5,.,TRBD2,TRBV7-3,16,TGTGCCAGCAGCTTAGGCCTAGCGGGGGGACAAGAGACCCAGTACTTC,CASSLGLAGGQETQYF
TRBJ1-5,.,TRBD1,TRBV6-6,14,TGTGCCAGCAGGCTTACAGGGGCGGATCAGCCCCAGCATTTT,CASRLTGADQPQHF
TRBJ2-5,.,TRBD1,TRBV4-1,15,TGCGCCAGCAGCCTTTGGACCACAGGGGAGAAGACCCAGTACTTC,CASSLWTTGEKTQYF
TRBJ2-3,.,.,TRBV7-8,14,TGTGCCAGCAGCTTAACGCACGGCACAGATACGCAGTATTTT,CASSLTHGTDTQYF
TRBJ2-2,.,.,TRBV29-1,13,TGCAGCGCACACAACAGGGTCACCGGGGAGCTGTTTTTT,CSAHNRVTGELFF
TRBJ1-2,few,TRBD1,TRBV2,14,TGTGCCAGCAGAGAAACCGGGACAGGTGGTGGCTACACCTTC,CASRETGTGGGYTF
TRBJ1-5,.,.,TRBV19,17,TGTGCCAGTAGTACTCCAGGCACCTGGGGAAGCAATCAGCCCCAGCATTTT,CASSTPGTWGSNQPQHF
TRBJ2-5,.,.,TRBV5-6,12,TGTGCCAGCAGCTACCAAAAAGAGACCCAGTACTTC,CASSYQKETQYF
TRBJ1-5,once,.,TRBV6-5,15,TGTGCCAGCAGTTACTCGAGTCTTTTGGGTCAGCCCCAGCATTTT,CASSYSSLLGQPQHF
TRBJ2-1,.,.,TRBV12-5,18,TGTGCTAGTGGTTTGGTACGGTCAGGGAGGCGAGACGACAATGAGCAGTTCTTC,CASGLVRSGRRDDNEQFF
TRBJ1-4,.,TRBD1,TRBV7-6,13,TGTGCCAGCAGCCAGGGGGCGGGGGAAAAACTGTTTTTT,CASSQGAGEKLFF
TRBJ2-7,.,TRBD2,TRBV4-1,15,TGCGCCAGCAGCCAACTTAGCGGGGGGGCCTACGAGCAGTACTTC,CASSQLSGGAYEQYF
TRBJ2-3,.,.,TRBV5-1,16,TGCGCCAGCAGCGCCGCTCCGGGTTCTAGCACAGATACGCAGTATTTT,CASSAAPGSSTDTQYF
TRBJ2-2,.,.,TRBV9,13,TGTGCCAGCAGCGTAGTAGGGACCGGGGAGCTGTTTTTT,CASSVVGTGELFF
TRBJ2-1,.,.,TRBV12-5,16,TGTGCTAGTGGTTACTTATTAGGGGGGGTAAACAATGAGCAGTTCTTC,CASGYLLGGVNNEQFF
TRBJ2-3,.,TRBD1,TRBV18,16,TGTGCCAGCTCACTACCGACAGGGGGAGTTGGGTATACGCAGTATTTT,CASSLPTGGVGYTQYF
TRBJ1-1,.,.,TRBV10-3,12,TGTGCCATCAGTCCCTCGGGCAGCGAAGCTTTCTTT,CAISPSGSEAFF
TRBJ2-4,.,TRBD1,TRBV27,14,TGTGCCAGCAAAAGGGACAGGGGGCAAAACATTCAGTACTTC,CASKRDRGQNIQYF
TRBJ1-5,.,.,TRBV15,15,TGTGCCACCAGCAGAGATGACACGGGGGTTCAGCCCCAGCATTTT,CATSRDDTGVQPQHF
TRBJ1-1,.,.,TRBV18,16,TGTGCCAGCTCGGGGGGGCCCTCGGGCCTGAACACTGAAGCTTTCTTT,CASSGGPSGLNTEAFF
TRBJ1-2,few,.,TRBV27,14,TGTGCCAGCACCCCGACAGTTGGTAACTATGGCTACACCTTC,CASTPTVGNYGYTF
TRBJ2-3,.,.,TRBV11-3,13,TGTGCCAGCAGCCATACAAGCACAGATACGCAGTATTTT,CASSHTSTDTQYF
TRBJ1-6,.,.,TRBV5-1,16,TGCGCCAGCAGCTTGGCCTCGTTGAGGGATAATTCACCCCTCCACTTT,CASSLASLRDNSPLHF
TRBJ1-3,.,TRBD1,TRBV9,15,TGTGCCAGCAGCCTACAGGGGGCTTATGGAAACACCATATATTTT,CASSLQGAYGNTIYF
TRBJ1-5,.,.,TRBV29-1,14,TGCAGCGTTGACTCGCGGGGCGACGGTCAGCCCCAGCATTTT,CSVDSRGDGQPQHF
TRBJ2-2,.,TRBD1,TRBV29-1,14,TGCAGCGTCAACAGGGGAGTTAACACCGGGGAGCTGTTTTTT,CSVNRGVNTGELFF
TRBJ2-7,.,.,TRBV21-1,12,TGTGGCACGGGGGGGTGCGACTACGAGCAGTACTTC,CGTGGCDYEQYF
TRBJ1-5,once,.,TRBV16,14,TGTGCCAGCAGCCAATCGGACCCTAATCAGCCCCAGCATTTT,CASSQSDPNQPQHF
TRBJ1-2,.,.,TRBV7-7,13,TGTGCCGTCCGAGGAGCTCAGGGACATGGCTACACCTTC,CAVRGAQGHGYTF
TRBJ2-3,.,TRBD2,TRBV15,17,TGTGCCACCAGCAGAGATCAGTCGGGGGGAAGCACAGATACGCAGTATTTT,CATSRDQSGGSTDTQYF
TRBJ2-7,once,.,TRBV6-6,14,TGTGCCAGCAGTTACTCTCACGGAATCTACGAGCAGTACTTC,CASSYSHGIYEQYF
TRBJ2-1,.,TRBD2,TRBV27,16,TGTGCCAGCAGCAGAAGAGGACTAGCGGGGAGGAATGAGCAGTTCTTC,CASSRRGLAGRNEQFF
TRBJ2-3,.,TRBD2,TRBV7-2,17,TGTGCCAGCAGCCCGTTGGGAGGCGGGGGGGCGACAGATACGCAGTATTTT,CASSPLGGGGATDTQYF
TRBJ1-6,.,.,TRBV2,14,TGTGCCAGCAGATTGACAGGCACAGATTCACCCCTCCACTTT,CASRLTGTDSPLHF
TRBJ1-2,.,.,TRBV15,13,TGTGCCACCAGCAGGGGCCTAAGCTATGGCTACACCTTC,CATSRGLSYGYTF
TRBJ1-3,.,.,TRBV4-1,15,TGCGCCAGCAGCCACGGACAGTTCTCTGGAAACACCATATATTTT,CASSHGQFSGNTIYF
TRBJ2-5,.,.,TRBV7-3,13,TGTGCCAGCAGCGAAGGGGTCCGCGAGACCCAGTACTTC,CASSEGVRETQYF
TRBJ2-7,.,.,TRBV7-2,14,TGTGCCAGCAGCTTACAAGTAACGCGCTACGAGCAGTACTTC,CASSLQVTRYEQYF
TRBJ2-5,.,TRBD2,TRBV4-2,16,TGTGCCAGCAGCGAAGAGGGCGGGGGGGCAAGGGAGACCCAGTACTTC,CASSEEGGGARETQYF
TRBJ1-2,.,TRBD1,TRBV5-6,15,TGTGCCAGCAGCTCACCTGACAGGGGACTTTATGGCTACACCTTC,CASSSPDRGLYGYTF
TRBJ1-1,few,.,TRBV7-3,13,TGTGCCAGCAGCCCCGACATGAACACTGAAGCTTTCTTT,CASSPDMNTEAFF
TRBJ2-2,.,.,TRBV5-1,13,TGCGCCAGCAGCGTAACGAACACCGGGGAGCTGTTTTTT,CASSVTNTGELFF
TRBJ2-7,.,.,TRBV5-1,15,TGCGCCAGCAGCTTGAGGCCAGGGTTGACTTACGAGCAGTACTTC,CASSLRPGLTYEQYF
TRBJ1-1,.,TRBD1,TRBV5-1,16,TGCGCCAGCAGCCCCCGACAGGGGGGTATGAACACTGAAGCTTTCTTT,CASSPRQGGMNTEAFF